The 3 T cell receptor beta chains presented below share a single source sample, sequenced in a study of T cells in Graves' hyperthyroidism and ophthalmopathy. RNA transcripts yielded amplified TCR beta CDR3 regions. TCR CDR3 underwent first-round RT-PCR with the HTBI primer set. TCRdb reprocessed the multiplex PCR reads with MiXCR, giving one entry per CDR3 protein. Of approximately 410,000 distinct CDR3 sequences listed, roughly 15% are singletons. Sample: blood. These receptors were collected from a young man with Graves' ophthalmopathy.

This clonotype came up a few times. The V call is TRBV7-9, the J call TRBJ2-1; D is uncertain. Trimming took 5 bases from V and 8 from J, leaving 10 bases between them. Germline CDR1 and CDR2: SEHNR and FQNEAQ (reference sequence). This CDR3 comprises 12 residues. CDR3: CASSQRVYEQFF. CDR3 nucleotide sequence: TGTGCCAGCAGCCAACGGGTTTATGAGCAGTTCTTC.

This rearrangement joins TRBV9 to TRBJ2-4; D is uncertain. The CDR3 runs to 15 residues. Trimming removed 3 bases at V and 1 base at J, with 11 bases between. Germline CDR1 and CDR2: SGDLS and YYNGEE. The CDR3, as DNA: TGTGCCAGCAGCGACCCCCGGACGGCCAAAAACATTCAGTACTTC. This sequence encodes CASSDPRTAKNIQYF.

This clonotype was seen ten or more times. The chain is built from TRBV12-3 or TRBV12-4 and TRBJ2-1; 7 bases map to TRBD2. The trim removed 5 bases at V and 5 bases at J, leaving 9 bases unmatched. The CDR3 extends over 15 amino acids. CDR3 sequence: CASSPFRDYHNEQFF. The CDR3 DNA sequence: TGTGCCAGCAGTCCATTCCGGGACTATCACAATGAGCAGTTCTTC.